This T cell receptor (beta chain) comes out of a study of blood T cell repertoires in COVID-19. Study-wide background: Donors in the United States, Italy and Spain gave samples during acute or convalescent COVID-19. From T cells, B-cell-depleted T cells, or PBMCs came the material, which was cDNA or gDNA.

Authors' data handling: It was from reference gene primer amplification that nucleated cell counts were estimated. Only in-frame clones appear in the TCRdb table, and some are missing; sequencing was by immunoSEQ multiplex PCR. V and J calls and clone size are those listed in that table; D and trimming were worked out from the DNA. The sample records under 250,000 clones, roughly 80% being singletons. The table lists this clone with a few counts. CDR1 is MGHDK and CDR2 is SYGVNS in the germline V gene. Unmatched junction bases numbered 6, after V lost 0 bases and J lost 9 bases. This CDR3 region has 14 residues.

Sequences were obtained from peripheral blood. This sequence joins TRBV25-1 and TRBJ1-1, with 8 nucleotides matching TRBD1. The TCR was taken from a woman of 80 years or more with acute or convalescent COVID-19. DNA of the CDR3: TGTGCCAGCAGTGAATATGGAACAGGGGGAAAAGCTTTCTTT. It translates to CASSEYGTGGKAFF. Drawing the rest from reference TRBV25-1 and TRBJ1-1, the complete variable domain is EADIYQTPRYLVIGTGKKITLECSQTMGHDKMYWYQQDPGMELHLIHYSYGVNSTEKGDLSSESTVSRIRTEHFPLTLESARPSHTSQYLCASSEYGTGGKAFFGQGTRLTVV.